The 24 T cell receptor beta chains presented below share a single source sample, sequenced in a study of blood T cell repertoires in COVID-19. Profiled with immunoSEQ multiplex PCR; TCRdb holds only in-frame clones, not every one. Of approximately 54,000 clones in the sample, around 83% are singletons; the top ten hold 7.6%. The sequencing sample was made of peripheral blood. These receptors all stem from a human donor in a cohort sampled during active COVID-19.

V is TRBV5-1 and J is TRBJ2-3; 14 nucleotides line up with TRBD2. The CDR3 has 16 residues. V was pared by 4 bases and J by 3 bases, with 4 bases of the junction left unmatched. The germline V gene has CDR1 SGHRS and CDR2 YFSETQ. The CDR3 loop is CASSPGTSGRTDTQYF. CDR3 in DNA: TGCGCCAGCAGCCCCGGGACTAGCGGGAGAACAGATACGCAGTATTTT.

V usage is TRBV6-4 and J usage is TRBJ2-5, with a tentative D call TRBD1 (6 bases). The germline gives CDR1 MRHNA, CDR2 SNTAGT. The CDR3 consists of 13 residues. Deletions cut 6 bases from V and 7 bases from J, with 15 bases between. CDR3 sequence: CASSYRAGGTQYF. The CDR3 nucleotides read TGTGCCAGCAGCTACAGGGCCGGAGGGACCCAGTACTTC.

V and J are TRBV9 and TRBJ1-6; no definite D call. CDR1 SGDLS and CDR2 YYNGEE come from the germline V gene. The V and J ends lost 4 bases and 8 bases respectively, with 16 bases between them. The CDR3 spans 15 residues. In nucleotides, the CDR3 is TGTGCCAGCAGCCTTGGGAGGGCGCTGGATTCACCCCTCCACTTT. It yields the protein CASSLGRALDSPLHF. Filled out from reference TRBV9 and TRBJ1-6, the complete variable domain reads DSGVTQTPKHLITATGQRVTLRCSPRSGDLSVYWYQQSLDQGLQFLIQYYNGEERAKGNILERFSAQQFPDLHSELNLSSLELGDSALYFCASSLGRALDSPLHFGNGTRLTVT.

The chain joins TRBV6-5 to TRBJ1-1, with 7 bases matching TRBD1. After removal of 2 bases from V and 5 bases from J, the junction contained 8 bases not matched to a gene. CDR3 length: 15 amino acids. Germline V gene sequence: CDR1 MNHEY, CDR2 SVGAGI. CDR3 region: CASSYPRQGKTEAFF. The CDR3 DNA reads TGTGCCAGCAGTTACCCCCGACAGGGAAAGACTGAAGCTTTCTTT.

This chain links TRBV5-5 with TRBJ2-7, with TRBD1 matching 8 bases. The germline gives CDR1 SGHKS, CDR2 YYEKEE (reference sequence). The CDR3 consists of 15 residues. V trimming: 0 bases; J trimming: 4 bases; junction bases outside the gene matches: 6. Here the CDR3 DNA reads TGTGCCAGCAGCTTGGCCGGGACAGGATTATACGAGCAGTACTTC. Protein sequence: CASSLAGTGLYEQYF.

V and J are TRBV7-9 and TRBJ2-7; a possible D gene is TRBD2 (6 bases). With 2 bases removed from V and 4 bases from J, the gap between germline ends came to 12 bases. The CDR3 totals 14 residues. Germline V lookup: CDR1 SEHNR, CDR2 FQNEAQ (reference sequence). CDR3 loop: CASSLLTGVYEQYF. Here the CDR3 DNA reads TGTGCCAGCAGCTTATTAACGGGGGTTTACGAGCAGTACTTC.

This clone was detected only a few times. The chain carries TRBV6-6 and TRBJ1-5; D might be TRBD1 (5 bases). V was trimmed by 2 bases and J by 6 bases, leaving 17 bases between them. Germline CDR1 is MNHNY and CDR2 is SVGAGI (reference sequence). The CDR3 length is 16 residues. The CDR3 here is CASSYDRGRGGQPQHF. Written as DNA, the CDR3 is TGTGCCAGCAGTTACGATAGGGGAAGGGGTGGTCAGCCCCAGCATTTT.

The chain joins TRBV4-3 to TRBJ2-1; 13 nucleotides line up with TRBD2. Unmatched junction bases numbered 2, after V lost 1 base and J lost 2 bases. Germline values: CDR1 LGHNA, CDR2 YSLEER. This CDR3 is 17 amino acids long. DNA of the CDR3: TGCGCCAGCAGCCAAGGACTAGCGGGAGGACCCTACAATGAGCAGTTCTTC. This encodes CASSQGLAGGPYNEQFF.

J is TRBJ2-2 and V is TRBV24-1; TRBD2 matches 9 bases. Germline CDR1 and CDR2: KGHDR and SFDVKD. The CDR3 spans 16 residues. Trimming removed 1 base from V and 5 bases from J; junction bases left unmatched: 4. CDR3 DNA sequence: TGTGCCACCAGTGATTTTAGCGGGAGCGGGACCGGGGAGCTGTTTTTT. It encodes CATSDFSGSGTGELFF.

The J gene is TRBJ1-2, the V gene TRBV6-5; 9 bases map to TRBD1. The CDR3 length is 14 residues. Germline V lookup: CDR1 MNHEY, CDR2 SVGAGI. V lost 0 bases and J lost 6; bases outside the gene matches: 2. DNA for the CDR3: TGTGCCAGCAGTTACTCACAGGGGGCCGATGGCTACACCTTC. It yields the protein CASSYSQGADGYTF.

The chain carries TRBV12-5 and TRBJ2-7, with D unclear. The V end was cut by 1 base, the J end by 3 bases, with 7 bases between. From germline, CDR1 is LGHNT and CDR2 FRNRAP. The CDR3 is 13 amino acids. The CDR3 DNA is TGTGCTAGTGGTTTGGGACACAGCTACGAGCAGTACTTC. Its translation is CASGLGHSYEQYF.

J is TRBJ1-1 and V is TRBV12-3 or TRBV12-4, with a possible D match to TRBD1 (6 bases). The CDR3 is made up of 13 amino acids. Trimming stripped 6 bases from V and 9 bases from J, with 17 bases between. CDR3 residues: CASSEGQGRKAFF. CDR3 coding DNA: TGTGCCAGCAGCGAGGGGCAGGGGCGCAAAGCTTTCTTT.

A note on this clone: The same CDR3 also results from other DNA sequences found in this sample. This chain links TRBV7-2 with TRBJ2-3, with D possibly matching TRBD1 (5 bases). This CDR3 has 13 amino acids. Germline values: CDR1 SGHTA, CDR2 FQGNSA. V was trimmed by 5 bases and J by 3 bases, leaving 9 bases between them. The CDR3 here is CASSPPGTDTQYF. In DNA form, the CDR3 reads TGTGCCAGCAGCCCCCCAGGGACAGATACGCAGTATTTT. The full variable domain, its missing parts supplied by reference TRBV7-2 and TRBJ2-3, is GAGVSQSPSNKVTEKGKDVELRCDPISGHTALYWYRQSLGQGLEFLIYFQGNSAPDKSGLPSDRFSAERTGGSVSTLTIQRTQQEDSAVYLCASSPPGTDTQYFGPGTRLTVL.

The J gene is TRBJ1-4, the V gene TRBV7-4, with unresolved D. The V gene's germline CDR1 is SGHVT and CDR2 SQSDAQ. Trimming stripped 2 bases from V and 8 bases from J, with 15 bases between. CDR3 length equals 15 residues. The CDR3 nucleotides are TGTGCCAGCAGCTTATTCAGTCAGGCCCCCGAAAAACTGTTTTTT. Amino acids: CASSLFSQAPEKLFF.

This chain links TRBV12-3 or TRBV12-4 with TRBJ2-7, with 7 bases identical to TRBD1. V shed 6 bases, J shed 3 bases, and the junction held 5 bases outside the gene matches. The CDR3 is made up of 13 amino acids. CDR3 coding DNA: TGTGCCAGCAGAGGGACAGAGATCTACGAGCAGTACTTC. Protein sequence: CASRGTEIYEQYF.

The rearrangement uses TRBV11-3 and TRBJ2-1; TRBD2 matches at 8 bases. The CDR3 extends over 15 amino acids. Per germline, CDR1 SGHNT and CDR2 YENEEA. Trimming took 5 bases from V and 2 from J; bases not matched to a gene: 5. CDR3 DNA sequence: TGTGCCAGCAGCGACCCGGGACTAGCCTACAATGAGCAGTTCTTC. Amino acids: CASSDPGLAYNEQFF.

The chain combines TRBV30 with TRBJ1-5; 7 bases match TRBD1. The CDR3 consists of 15 residues. Germline loops: CDR1 GTSNPN, CDR2 SVGIG (reference sequence). The trim removed 5 bases at V and 1 base at J, leaving 8 bases unmatched. For the CDR3, the DNA is TGTGCCTGGGGACAACAGGGGAGAAGCAATCAGCCCCAGCATTTT. It codes for CAWGQQGRSNQPQHF.

In its sample, this clone was seen a few times. The chain carries TRBV3-1 (or the pseudogene TRBV3-2) and TRBJ1-6; TRBD1 agrees at 8 bases. The J segment lost 7 bases and the V segment lost 2 bases, leaving 7 bases of the junction unmatched. Germline V lookup: CDR1 LGHDT, CDR2 YNNKEL (reference sequence). This CDR3 spans 16 amino acids. The CDR3 is CASSQLGQGRNSPLHF. The CDR3 region has the DNA TGTGCCAGCAGCCAACTCGGACAGGGCCGGAATTCACCCCTCCACTTT.

The chain carries TRBV6-6 and TRBJ2-7, with 9 nucleotides matching TRBD2. This CDR3 has 15 amino acids. CDR1 and CDR2 (germline): MNHNY, SVGAGI (reference sequence). The trim removed 6 bases at V and 1 base at J, leaving 7 bases unmatched. This CDR3 reads CASRIASGRSYEQYF. The CDR3 DNA reads as TGTGCCAGCAGAATTGCCAGCGGGAGGTCCTACGAGCAGTACTTC.

This chain connects TRBV5-6 to TRBJ1-1; TRBD1 agrees at 7 bases. V trimming: 0 bases; J trimming: 2 bases; junction bases outside the gene matches: 4. The CDR3 covers 15 residues. From germline, CDR1 is SGHDT and CDR2 YYEEEE. As DNA, the CDR3 is TGTGCCAGCAGCTTGGCCAGGGGGGTCAACACTGAAGCTTTCTTT. Translated: CASSLARGVNTEAFF.

J is TRBJ1-1 and V is TRBV19; TRBD1 agrees at 7 bases. This CDR3 has 13 residues. CDR1 is LNHDA and CDR2 is SQIVND in the germline V gene (reference sequence). V gave up 3 bases and J gave up 3 bases; unmatched junction bases: 1. The chain's CDR3 is CASSIQGDTEAFF. In DNA form, the CDR3 reads TGTGCCAGTAGTATTCAGGGGGACACTGAAGCTTTCTTT.

This clone came up once. V is TRBV5-1 and J is TRBJ2-7; 14 bases are a match to TRBD2. V trimming: 4 bases; J trimming: 4 bases; junction bases outside the gene matches: 7. The CDR3 contains 16 residues. Germline-derived CDR1 and CDR2 are SGHRS and YFSETQ. The chain's CDR3 is CASSLGTSGSGYEQYF. The CDR3 bases are TGCGCCAGCAGCCTCGGGACTAGCGGGAGTGGGTACGAGCAGTACTTC.

The gene calls are TRBV6-5 and TRBJ1-1; D might be TRBD1 (6 bases). Germline CDR1 MNHEY, CDR2 SVGAGI. The CDR3 has 15 amino acids. Trimming removed 6 bases from V and 0 bases from J, with 14 bases in between. The DNA of the CDR3 is TGTGCCAGCAGCCGGACAGCGGACTTGAACACTGAAGCTTTCTTT. Translating gives CASSRTADLNTEAFF.

This rearrangement joins TRBV3-1 (or the pseudogene TRBV3-2) to TRBJ2-7; 7 bases agree with TRBD2. The CDR3 is 13 residues long. The junction had 5 bases not matched to a gene; V was cut back by 6 bases and J by 3 bases. Germline CDR1 and CDR2: LGHDT and YNNKEL (reference sequence). CDR3 nucleotides: TGTGCCAGCAGTCAACCGGGGGGCTACGAGCAGTACTTC. Its translation is CASSQPGGYEQYF.